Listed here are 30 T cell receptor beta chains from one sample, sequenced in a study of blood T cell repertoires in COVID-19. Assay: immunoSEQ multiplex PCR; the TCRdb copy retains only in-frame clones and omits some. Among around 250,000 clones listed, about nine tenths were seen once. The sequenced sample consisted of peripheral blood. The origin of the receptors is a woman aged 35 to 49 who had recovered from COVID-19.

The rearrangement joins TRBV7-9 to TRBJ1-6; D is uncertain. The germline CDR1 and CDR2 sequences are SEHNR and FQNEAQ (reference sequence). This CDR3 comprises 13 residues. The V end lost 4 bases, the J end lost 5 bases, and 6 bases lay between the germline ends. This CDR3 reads CASSWEDNSPLHF. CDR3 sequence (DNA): TGTGCCAGCAGCTGGGAGGATAATTCACCCCTCCACTTT.

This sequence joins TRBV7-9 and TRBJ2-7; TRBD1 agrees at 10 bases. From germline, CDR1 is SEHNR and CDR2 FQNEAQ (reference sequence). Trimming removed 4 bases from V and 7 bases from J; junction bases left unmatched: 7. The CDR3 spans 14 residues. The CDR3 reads CASSSSDRGQEQYF. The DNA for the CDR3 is TGTGCCAGCAGCTCCTCCGACAGGGGGCAGGAGCAGTACTTC.

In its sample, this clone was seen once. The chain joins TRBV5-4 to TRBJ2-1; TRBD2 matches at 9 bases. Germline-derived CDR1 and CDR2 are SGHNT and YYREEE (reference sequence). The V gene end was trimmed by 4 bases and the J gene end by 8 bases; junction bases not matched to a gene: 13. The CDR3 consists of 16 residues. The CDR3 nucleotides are TGTGCCAGCAGCCCCCGGCTAGCGGGAAGTTCCGATGAGCAGTTCTTC. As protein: CASSPRLAGSSDEQFF.

The chain's CDR3 is CASSLGAGKEAFF. CDR3 coding DNA: TGCGCCAGCAGCTTGGGGGCAGGTAAAGAAGCTTTCTTT. The V call is TRBV5-1, the J call TRBJ1-1; D gene ambiguous. This CDR3 contains 13 residues. Germline V lookup: CDR1 SGHRS, CDR2 YFSETQ. V gave up 0 bases and J gave up 8 bases, with 11 bases separating them.

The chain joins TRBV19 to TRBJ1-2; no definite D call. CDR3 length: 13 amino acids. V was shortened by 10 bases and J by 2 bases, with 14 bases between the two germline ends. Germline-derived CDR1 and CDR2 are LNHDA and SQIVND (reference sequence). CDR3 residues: CAISPGNNYGYTF. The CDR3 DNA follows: TGTGCCATTTCGCCCGGGAACAACTATGGCTACACCTTC.

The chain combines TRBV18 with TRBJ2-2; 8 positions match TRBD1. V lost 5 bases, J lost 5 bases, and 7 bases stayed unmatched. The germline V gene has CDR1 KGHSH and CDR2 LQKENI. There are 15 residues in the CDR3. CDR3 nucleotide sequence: TGTGCCAGCTCATTCGACAGGGGCGAGACCGGGGAGCTGTTTTTT. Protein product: CASSFDRGETGELFF.

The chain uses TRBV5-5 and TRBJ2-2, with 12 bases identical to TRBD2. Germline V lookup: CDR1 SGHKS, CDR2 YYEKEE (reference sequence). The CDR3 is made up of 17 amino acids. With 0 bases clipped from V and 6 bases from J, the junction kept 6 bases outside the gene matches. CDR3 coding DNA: TGTGCCAGCAGCTTGGTCCTAGCGGGAGGGTTGCCCGGGGAGCTGTTTTTT. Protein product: CASSLVLAGGLPGELFF.

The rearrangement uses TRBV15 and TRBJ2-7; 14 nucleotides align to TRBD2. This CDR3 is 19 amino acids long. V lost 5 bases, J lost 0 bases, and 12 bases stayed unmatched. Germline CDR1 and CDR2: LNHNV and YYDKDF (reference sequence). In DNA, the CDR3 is TGTGCCACCAGCTCCACGGGACTAGCGGGAGCCCTCAGCTCCTACGAGCAGTACTTC. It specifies CATSSTGLAGALSSYEQYF. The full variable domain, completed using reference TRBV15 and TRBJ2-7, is DAMVIQNPRYQVTQFGKPVTLSCSQTLNHNVMYWYQQKSSQAPKLLFHYYDKDFNNEADTPDNFQSRRPNTSFCFLDIRSPGLGDTAMYLCATSSTGLAGALSSYEQYFGPGTRLTVT.

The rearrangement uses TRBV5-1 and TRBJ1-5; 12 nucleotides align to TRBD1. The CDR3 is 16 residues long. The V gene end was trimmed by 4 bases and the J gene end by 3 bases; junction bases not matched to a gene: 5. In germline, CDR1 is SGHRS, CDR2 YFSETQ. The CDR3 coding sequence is TGCGCCAGCAGCGCCGGGACAGGGGGCCCCAATCAGCCCCAGCATTTT. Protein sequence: CASSAGTGGPNQPQHF.

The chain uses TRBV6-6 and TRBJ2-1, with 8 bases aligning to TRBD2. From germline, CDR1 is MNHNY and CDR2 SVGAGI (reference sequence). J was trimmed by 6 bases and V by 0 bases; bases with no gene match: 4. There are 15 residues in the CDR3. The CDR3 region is CASSYSGLERNEQFF. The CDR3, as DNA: TGTGCCAGCAGTTACTCGGGACTAGAGCGCAATGAGCAGTTCTTC.

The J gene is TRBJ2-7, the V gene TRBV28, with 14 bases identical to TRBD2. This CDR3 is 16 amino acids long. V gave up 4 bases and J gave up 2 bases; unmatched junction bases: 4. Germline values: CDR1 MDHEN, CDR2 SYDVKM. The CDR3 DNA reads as TGTGCCAGCAGTTCTGGACTAGCGGGAGGAACCTACGAGCAGTACTTC. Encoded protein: CASSSGLAGGTYEQYF.

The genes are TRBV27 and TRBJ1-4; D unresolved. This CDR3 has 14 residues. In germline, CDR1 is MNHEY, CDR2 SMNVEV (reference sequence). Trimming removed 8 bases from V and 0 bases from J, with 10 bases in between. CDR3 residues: CASGGLATNEKLFF. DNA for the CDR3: TGTGCCAGCGGTGGCCTTGCAACTAATGAAAAACTGTTTTTT. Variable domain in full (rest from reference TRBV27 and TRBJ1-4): EAQVTQNPRYLITVTGKKLTVTCSQNMNHEYMSWYRQDPGLGLRQIYYSMNVEVTDKGDVPEGYKVSRKEKRNFPLILESPSPNQTSLYFCASGGLATNEKLFFGSGTQLSVL.

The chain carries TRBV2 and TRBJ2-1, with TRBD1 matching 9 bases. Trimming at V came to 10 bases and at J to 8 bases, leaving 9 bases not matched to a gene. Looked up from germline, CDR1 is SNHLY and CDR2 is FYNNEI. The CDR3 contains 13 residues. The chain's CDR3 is CAIHEGQGYEQFF. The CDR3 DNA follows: TGTGCCATCCACGAGGGACAGGGATATGAGCAGTTCTTC.

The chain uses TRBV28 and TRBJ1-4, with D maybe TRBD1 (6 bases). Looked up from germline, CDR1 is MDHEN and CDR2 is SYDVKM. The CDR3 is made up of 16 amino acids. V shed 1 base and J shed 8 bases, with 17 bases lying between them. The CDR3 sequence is CASSLSQTGIQEKLFF. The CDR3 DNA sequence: TGTGCCAGCAGTTTATCCCAAACAGGGATTCAGGAAAAACTGTTTTTT.

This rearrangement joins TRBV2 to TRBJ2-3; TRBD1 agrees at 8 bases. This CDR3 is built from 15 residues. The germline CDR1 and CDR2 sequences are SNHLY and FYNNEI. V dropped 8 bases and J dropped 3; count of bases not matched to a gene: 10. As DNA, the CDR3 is TGTGCCAGCCACCTGACAGGGGACTTGACAGATACGCAGTATTTT. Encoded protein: CASHLTGDLTDTQYF.

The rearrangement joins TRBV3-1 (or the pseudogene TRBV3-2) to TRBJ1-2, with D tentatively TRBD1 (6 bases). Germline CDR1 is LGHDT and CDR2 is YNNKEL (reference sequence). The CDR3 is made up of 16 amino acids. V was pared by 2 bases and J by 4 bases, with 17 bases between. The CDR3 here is CASSQSTGLMGYGYTF. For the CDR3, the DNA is TGTGCCAGCAGCCAATCAACAGGGTTGATGGGCTATGGCTACACCTTC.

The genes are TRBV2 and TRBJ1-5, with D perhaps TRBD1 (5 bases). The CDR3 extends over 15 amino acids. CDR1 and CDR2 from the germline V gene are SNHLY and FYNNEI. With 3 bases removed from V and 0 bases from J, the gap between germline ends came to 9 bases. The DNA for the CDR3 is TGTGCCAGCAGTGATACCGGACATAGCAATCAGCCCCAGCATTTT. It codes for CASSDTGHSNQPQHF.

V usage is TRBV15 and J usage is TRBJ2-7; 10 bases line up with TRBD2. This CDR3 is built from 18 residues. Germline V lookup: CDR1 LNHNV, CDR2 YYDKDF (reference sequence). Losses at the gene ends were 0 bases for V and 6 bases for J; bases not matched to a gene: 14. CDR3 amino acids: CATSRDEAGGPSGREQYF. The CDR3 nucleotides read TGTGCCACCAGCAGAGATGAAGCGGGAGGGCCTTCAGGCCGCGAGCAGTACTTC.

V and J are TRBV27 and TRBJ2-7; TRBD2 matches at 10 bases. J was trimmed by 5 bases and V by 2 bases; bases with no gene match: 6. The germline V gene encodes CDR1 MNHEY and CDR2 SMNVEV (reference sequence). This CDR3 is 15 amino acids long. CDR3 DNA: TGTGCCAGCAGTTTAATAGGGACTAGCGTGGACGAGCAGTACTTC. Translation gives CASSLIGTSVDEQYF.

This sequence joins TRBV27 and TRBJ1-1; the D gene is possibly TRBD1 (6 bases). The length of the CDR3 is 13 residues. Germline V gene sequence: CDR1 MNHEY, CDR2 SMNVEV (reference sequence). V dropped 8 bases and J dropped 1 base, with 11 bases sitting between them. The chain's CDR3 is CASQGMGNTEAFF. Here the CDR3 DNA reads TGTGCCAGCCAGGGGATGGGGAACACTGAAGCTTTCTTT.

CDR3 bases: TGCGCCAGCCAGACGGGACTAGCGGTTTACAATGAGCAGTTCTTC. As protein: CASQTGLAVYNEQFF. This chain joins TRBV5-1 and TRBJ2-1, with 11 bases fitting TRBD2. The ends lost 7 bases at V and 4 bases at J; junction bases unmatched: 7. Germline CDR1 reads SGHRS; CDR2 reads YFSETQ. This CDR3 spans 15 amino acids.

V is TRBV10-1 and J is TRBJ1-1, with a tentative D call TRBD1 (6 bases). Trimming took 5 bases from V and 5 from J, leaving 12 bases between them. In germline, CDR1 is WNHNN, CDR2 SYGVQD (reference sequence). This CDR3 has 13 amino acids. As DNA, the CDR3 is TGCGCCAGCAGTAAGACAGGTGGGACTGAAGCTTTCTTT. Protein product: CASSKTGGTEAFF.

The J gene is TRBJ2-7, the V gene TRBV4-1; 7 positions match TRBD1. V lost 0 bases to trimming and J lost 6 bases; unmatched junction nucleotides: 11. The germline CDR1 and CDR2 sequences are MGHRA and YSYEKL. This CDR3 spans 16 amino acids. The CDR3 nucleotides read TGCGCCAGCAGCCAAGATGTGGCAGGGGGAATGGGCGAGCAGTACTTC. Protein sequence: CASSQDVAGGMGEQYF.

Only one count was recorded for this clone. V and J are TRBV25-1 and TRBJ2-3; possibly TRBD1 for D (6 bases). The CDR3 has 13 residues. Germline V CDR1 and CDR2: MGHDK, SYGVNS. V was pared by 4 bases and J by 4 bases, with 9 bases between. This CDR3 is CASSGQGSDTQYF. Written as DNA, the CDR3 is TGTGCCAGCAGTGGGCAGGGGTCAGATACGCAGTATTTT.

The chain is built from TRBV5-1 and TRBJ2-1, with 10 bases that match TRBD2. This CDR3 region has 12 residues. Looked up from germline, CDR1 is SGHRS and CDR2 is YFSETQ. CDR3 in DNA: TGCGCAAGCGGGAGGGGTGTGTATGAGCAGTTCTTC. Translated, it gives CASGRGVYEQFF. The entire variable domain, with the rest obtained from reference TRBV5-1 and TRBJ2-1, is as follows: KAGVTQTPRYLIKTRGQQVTLSCSPISGHRSVSWYQQTPGQGLQFLFEYFSETQRNKGNFPGRFSGRQFSNSRSEMNVSTLELGDSALYLCASGRGVYEQFFGPGTRLTVL.

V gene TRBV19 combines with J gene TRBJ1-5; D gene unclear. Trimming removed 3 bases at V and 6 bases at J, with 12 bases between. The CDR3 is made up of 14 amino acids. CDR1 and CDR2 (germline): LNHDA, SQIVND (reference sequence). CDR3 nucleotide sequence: TGTGCCAGTAGTATTGCCACGCGCGGTCAGCCCCAGCATTTT. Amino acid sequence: CASSIATRGQPQHF.

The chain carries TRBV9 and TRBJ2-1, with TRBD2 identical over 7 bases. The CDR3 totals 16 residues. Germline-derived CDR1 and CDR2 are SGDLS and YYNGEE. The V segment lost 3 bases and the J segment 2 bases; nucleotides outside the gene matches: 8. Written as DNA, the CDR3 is TGTGCCAGCAGCGGGGGGGAGGGCCCCCCCTACAATGAGCAGTTCTTC. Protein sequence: CASSGGEGPPYNEQFF.

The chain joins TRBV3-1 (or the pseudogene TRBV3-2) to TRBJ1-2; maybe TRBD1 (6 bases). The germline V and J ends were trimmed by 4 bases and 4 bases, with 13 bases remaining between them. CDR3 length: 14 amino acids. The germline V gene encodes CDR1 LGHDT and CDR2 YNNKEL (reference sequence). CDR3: CASSPSTGTYGYTF. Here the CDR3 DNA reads TGTGCCAGCAGCCCGTCAACAGGGACCTATGGCTACACCTTC.

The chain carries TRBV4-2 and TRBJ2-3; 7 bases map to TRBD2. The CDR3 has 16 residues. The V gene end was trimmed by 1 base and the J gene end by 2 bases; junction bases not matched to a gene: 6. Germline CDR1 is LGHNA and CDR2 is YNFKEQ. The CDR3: CASSQVGAGNTDTQYF. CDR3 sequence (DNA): TGTGCCAGCAGCCAAGTGGGAGCGGGAAACACAGATACGCAGTATTTT.

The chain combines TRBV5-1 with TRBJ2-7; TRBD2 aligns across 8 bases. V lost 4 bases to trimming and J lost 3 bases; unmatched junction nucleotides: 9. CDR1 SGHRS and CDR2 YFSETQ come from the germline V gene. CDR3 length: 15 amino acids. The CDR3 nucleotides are TGCGCCAGCAGCCCCCAGGCAGCGGGAGACTACGAGCAGTACTTC. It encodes CASSPQAAGDYEQYF. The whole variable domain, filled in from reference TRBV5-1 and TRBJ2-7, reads KAGVTQTPRYLIKTRGQQVTLSCSPISGHRSVSWYQQTPGQGLQFLFEYFSETQRNKGNFPGRFSGRQFSNSRSEMNVSTLELGDSALYLCASSPQAAGDYEQYFGPGTRLTVT.